The 29 T cell receptor beta chains reported below all come from one sample, sequenced in a study of blood T cell repertoires in COVID-19. Generated by immunoSEQ multiplex PCR, the TCRdb table keeps only in-frame clones and is missing some. Of some 380,000 clones in the sample, roughly 90% were seen once. The sequencing input was PBMCs or T cells enriched from blood (not recorded which). Every receptor here comes from a woman in her forties with acute COVID-19.

V usage is TRBV30 and J usage is TRBJ1-1; TRBD1 matches at 8 bases. V was pared by 2 bases and J by 3 bases, with 2 bases of the junction left unmatched. This CDR3 contains 13 residues. Per germline, CDR1 GTSNPN and CDR2 SVGIG (reference sequence). The CDR3 is CAWSTGGDTEAFF. The CDR3 coding sequence is TGTGCCTGGAGTACAGGGGGGGACACTGAAGCTTTCTTT.

V is TRBV5-8 and J is TRBJ1-6; TRBD1 might be the D (6 bases). CDR3 length: 14 residues. Germline lookup yields CDR1 SGHTS and CDR2 YDEGEE. Trimming stripped 0 bases from V and 11 bases from J, with 12 bases between. The CDR3 coding sequence is TGTGCCAGCAGCTTGGACAGGGCGCTCCCACCCCTCCACTTT. Translating it yields CASSLDRALPPLHF.

The gene calls are TRBV5-1 and TRBJ2-1; 7 bases fit TRBD1. The CDR3 is made up of 15 amino acids. Germline V gene lookup returns CDR1 SGHRS and CDR2 YFSETQ. With V trimmed by 2 bases and J by 4 bases, 6 bases remained unmatched. The CDR3 nucleotides are TGCGCCAGCAGCTTAGAGGGGGCTGCATACAATGAGCAGTTCTTC. It encodes CASSLEGAAYNEQFF.

This clone is a singleton in its sample. The rearrangement links TRBV9 to TRBJ2-1; D uncertain. The germline CDR1 and CDR2 sequences are SGDLS and YYNGEE. Deletions cut 7 bases from V and 9 bases from J, with 14 bases between. This CDR3 region has 12 residues. The CDR3 nucleotides read TGTGCCAGCGCTAAAGATACGCGTGAGCAGTTCTTC. Translating it yields CASAKDTREQFF.

This clone was detected only once. The V gene is TRBV14, the J gene TRBJ2-2; TRBD2 might be the D (6 bases). The CDR3 length is 13 residues. Trimming cost V 4 bases and J 6 bases, with 9 bases left between them. Germline loops: CDR1 SGHDN, CDR2 FVKESK. The CDR3 reads CASSRAGPGELFF. DNA for the CDR3: TGTGCCAGCAGCCGCGCGGGGCCCGGGGAGCTGTTTTTT.

DNA of the CDR3: TGTGCCATCAGTGAAAACAGGGGGCTTGGCTACGAGCAGTACTTC. The encoded protein is CAISENRGLGYEQYF. The chain couples TRBV10-3 to TRBJ2-7; TRBD1 agrees at 9 bases. In germline, CDR1 is ENHRY, CDR2 SYGVKD. This CDR3 is 15 amino acids long. Germline trimming cut 3 bases from V and 3 bases from J; bases unmatched to any gene: 6.

V usage is TRBV6-5 and J usage is TRBJ1-6; D perhaps matches TRBD1 (5 bases). Per germline, CDR1 MNHEY and CDR2 SVGAGI. Trimming pared 6 bases from V and 6 bases from J, leaving 9 bases between. The CDR3 totals 13 residues. The CDR3 nucleotides read TGTGCCAGCAGGTATCAGGGTAATTCACCCCTCCACTTT. Amino acids: CASRYQGNSPLHF.

The gene calls are TRBV10-3 and TRBJ2-7, with 10 bases aligning to TRBD2. Germline CDR1 reads ENHRY; CDR2 reads SYGVKD. The CDR3 spans 15 residues. V lost 3 bases, J lost 1 base, and 3 bases stayed unmatched. CDR3 residues: CAISESGGDSYEQYF. In nucleotides, the CDR3 is TGTGCCATCAGTGAAAGCGGGGGGGATTCCTACGAGCAGTACTTC.

The gene calls are TRBV6-5 and TRBJ2-2; possibly TRBD2 for D (6 bases). The ends were cut back, 2 bases at V and 5 bases at J, with 15 bases in the middle. CDR1 is MNHEY, CDR2 SVGAGI, per germline. This CDR3 is 16 amino acids long. The CDR3, as DNA: TGTGCCAGCAGTTACATAGGAGGGTCCAGGACCGGGGAGCTGTTTTTT. It specifies CASSYIGGSRTGELFF.

The chain uses TRBV6-1 and TRBJ2-4; a weak D match, TRBD1 (6 bases). The CDR3 is made up of 18 amino acids. Germline V gene sequence: CDR1 MNHNS, CDR2 SASEGT. Trimming left V 4 bases short and J 0 bases short, with 19 bases between. CDR3 sequence (DNA): TGTGCCAGCAGTGCAAGCCTGACAGGTCTTTTAGCCAAAAACATTCAGTACTTC. It specifies CASSASLTGLLAKNIQYF.

The chain has TRBV6-5 and TRBJ1-2, with TRBD1 identical over 9 bases. Unmatched junction bases numbered 10, after V lost 4 bases and J lost 4 bases. This CDR3 spans 16 amino acids. Germline values: CDR1 MNHEY, CDR2 SVGAGI. The CDR3 DNA reads TGTGCCAGCAGTTCCACCGGGACAGGGACTCTCTATGGCTACACCTTC. Its translation is CASSSTGTGTLYGYTF.

The V gene is TRBV7-9, the J gene TRBJ2-7; 7 bases align to TRBD1. Germline trimming cut 4 bases from V and 1 base from J; bases unmatched to any gene: 4. This CDR3 comprises 14 residues. Germline assignment: CDR1 SEHNR and CDR2 FQNEAQ (reference sequence). CDR3 sequence (DNA): TGTGCCAGCAGCTCAGGACAGGTTTCCTACGAGCAGTACTTC. Its translation is CASSSGQVSYEQYF.

The CDR3: CASSRDRSSYEQYF. CDR3 bases: TGTGCCAGTAGCAGGGACAGGAGCTCCTACGAGCAGTACTTC. The rearrangement uses TRBV19 and TRBJ2-7; TRBD1 matches 8 bases. Trimming removed 6 bases from V and 0 bases from J; junction bases left unmatched: 4. Germline assignment: CDR1 LNHDA and CDR2 SQIVND (reference sequence). This CDR3 is built from 14 residues.

V is TRBV10-3 and J is TRBJ2-7, with TRBD1 as a possible D gene (6 bases). V was shortened by 8 bases and J by 5 bases, with 10 bases between the two germline ends. Germline lookup yields CDR1 ENHRY and CDR2 SYGVKD. The CDR3 spans 11 residues. This chain's CDR3 is CAILQGNEQYF. As DNA, the CDR3 is TGTGCCATCCTCCAGGGGAACGAGCAGTACTTC.

The chain combines TRBV9 with TRBJ2-7; 7 bases map to TRBD1. Germline CDR1 SGDLS, CDR2 YYNGEE. The CDR3 extends over 15 amino acids. Trimming took 4 bases from V and 0 from J; bases not matched to a gene: 7. CDR3 nucleotide sequence: TGTGCCAGCAGCACCGGACAGGACGTCTCCTACGAGCAGTACTTC. It is translated as CASSTGQDVSYEQYF.

The rearrangement uses TRBV29-1 and TRBJ2-3, with 7 bases lining up with TRBD2. With 7 bases clipped from V and 5 bases from J, the junction kept 6 bases outside the gene matches. The length of the CDR3 is 12 residues. The germline CDR1 and CDR2 sequences are SQVTM and ANQGSEA. In DNA form, the CDR3 reads TGCAGCGGGAGCGGGGCCCTAGATACGCAGTATTTT. Translated, it gives CSGSGALDTQYF.

This chain uses TRBV4-1 with TRBJ2-1; a weak D match, TRBD2 (5 bases). This CDR3 comprises 16 residues. Germline values: CDR1 MGHRA, CDR2 YSYEKL. Trimming shortened V by 5 bases and J by 8 bases, and 22 bases separated the two germline ends. CDR3 sequence: CASSSPGYSYIDEQFF. For the CDR3, the DNA is TGCGCCAGCAGCTCGCCGGGGTACTCCTACATCGATGAGCAGTTCTTC.

This clone turned up a few times. CDR3 protein: CAWSVHMEKGLFF. The DNA of the CDR3 is TGTGCCTGGAGTGTACACATGGAGAAAGGGCTGTTTTTT. The V and J genes are TRBV30 and TRBJ2-2; D remains unclear. The CDR3 is 13 residues long. Trimming left V 0 bases short and J 13 bases short, with 15 bases between. Per the germline V gene, CDR1 is GTSNPN and CDR2 is SVGIG (reference sequence).

The V and J genes are TRBV2 and TRBJ2-2, with TRBD1 matching 7 bases. The ends lost 2 bases at V and 3 bases at J; junction bases unmatched: 3. From germline, CDR1 is SNHLY and CDR2 FYNNEI. The CDR3 consists of 15 residues. This CDR3 reads CASSELQGDTGELFF. In DNA, the CDR3 is TGTGCCAGCAGTGAACTCCAGGGGGACACCGGGGAGCTGTTTTTT.

The CDR3 reads CASRLTGTMNTEAFF. The CDR3 region has the DNA TGTGCCAGCAGACTTACAGGAACTATGAACACTGAAGCTTTCTTT. The chain couples TRBV5-4 to TRBJ1-1; D perhaps matches TRBD1 (5 bases). Germline V lookup: CDR1 SGHNT, CDR2 YYREEE (reference sequence). V was clipped by 5 bases and J by 0 bases, with 14 bases between them. The CDR3 has 15 amino acids.

This clone was found once. J is TRBJ1-2 and V is TRBV5-8, with D unclear. This CDR3 region has 12 residues. V was shortened by 2 bases and J by 8 bases, with 10 bases between the two germline ends. Looked up from germline, CDR1 is SGHTS and CDR2 is YDEGEE. CDR3 nucleotide sequence: TGTGCCAGCAGCTTACATGATATAGGCTACACCTTC. Amino acid sequence: CASSLHDIGYTF.

The chain is built from TRBV18 and TRBJ1-2; 7 bases fit TRBD1. V was clipped by 3 bases and J by 5 bases; unmatched bases: 12. The germline V gene encodes CDR1 KGHSH and CDR2 LQKENI. The CDR3 runs to 16 residues. CDR3 nucleotide sequence: TGTGCCAGCTCACCCACGCCCCCCGACAGGGTGTATGGCTACACCTTC. Amino acids: CASSPTPPDRVYGYTF.

V usage is TRBV12-3 or TRBV12-4 and J usage is TRBJ1-1; D gene unclear. CDR3 length equals 13 residues. V lost 4 bases, J lost 0 bases, and 6 bases lay in between. The CDR3 is CASSYLMNTEAFF. DNA of the CDR3: TGTGCCAGCAGTTACCTAATGAACACTGAAGCTTTCTTT.

This clone has just one count. The chain has TRBV2 and TRBJ1-2; D perhaps matches TRBD1 (5 bases). Trimming took 6 bases from V and 4 from J, leaving 12 bases between them. The germline V gene has CDR1 SNHLY and CDR2 FYNNEI. The length of the CDR3 is 13 residues. The DNA for the CDR3 is TGTGCCAGCAGAAAGGGGACTAGCTATGGCTACACCTTC. This translates into CASRKGTSYGYTF.

This clone was found a few times. The V gene is TRBV12-3 or TRBV12-4, the J gene TRBJ1-1; D remains unclear. The CDR3 has 13 residues. The V gene lost 2 bases and the J gene lost 1 base, with 5 bases spanning the gap. CDR3 DNA sequence: TGTGCCAGCAGTTTAACAGAGAACACTGAAGCTTTCTTT. Amino acid sequence: CASSLTENTEAFF.

The gene calls are TRBV7-9 and TRBJ2-7, with TRBD1 matching 7 bases. The CDR3 has 15 amino acids. The J segment lost 2 bases and the V segment lost 5 bases, leaving 9 bases of the junction unmatched. The V gene's germline CDR1 is SEHNR and CDR2 FQNEAQ (reference sequence). DNA of the CDR3: TGTGCCAGCAGCCCAAGGACAGGCCCAGCCTACGAGCAGTACTTC. Its translation is CASSPRTGPAYEQYF. Complete variable domain (other parts from reference TRBV7-9 and TRBJ2-7): DTGVSQNPRHKITKRGQNVTFRCDPISEHNRLYWYRQTLGQGPEFLTYFQNEAQLEKSRLLSDRFSAERPKGSFSTLEIQRTEQGDSAMYLCASSPRTGPAYEQYFGPGTRLTVT.

V gene TRBV19 combines with J gene TRBJ1-5, with TRBD1 identical over 7 bases. The CDR3 is 14 residues long. Germline values: CDR1 LNHDA, CDR2 SQIVND (reference sequence). V was clipped by 4 bases and J by 6 bases; unmatched bases: 6. The CDR3 here is CASSNPGGTQPQHF. The CDR3 region has the DNA TGTGCCAGTAGTAACCCAGGGGGTACTCAGCCCCAGCATTTT.

The rearrangement joins TRBV15 to TRBJ1-1, with 9 bases matching TRBD1. CDR3 length: 13 residues. V shed 7 bases, J shed 3 bases, and the junction held 3 bases outside the gene matches. CDR1 is LNHNV and CDR2 is YYDKDF in the germline V gene (reference sequence). Here the CDR3 reads CATTWDRDTEAFF. For the CDR3, the DNA is TGTGCCACCACTTGGGACAGGGACACTGAAGCTTTCTTT.

The V and J genes are TRBV15 and TRBJ2-1; TRBD2 aligns across 10 bases. Losses at the gene ends were 3 bases for V and 0 bases for J; bases not matched to a gene: 8. CDR1 and CDR2 (germline): LNHNV, YYDKDF (reference sequence). This CDR3 region has 18 residues. CDR3 sequence reads: CATSRDLAGDSSYNEQFF. CDR3 nucleotide sequence: TGTGCCACCAGCAGGGACCTAGCGGGGGATAGCTCCTACAATGAGCAGTTCTTC.